This passage covers 20 T cell receptor beta chains from one sample sequenced in a study of T cells in Graves' hyperthyroidism and ophthalmopathy. The source material, RNA transcripts, was used to amplify TCR beta CDR3 regions. With the HTBI primer set, the TCR CDR3 went through a first round of RT-PCR. TCRdb re-analysed the multiplex PCR reads in MiXCR, keeping a single row per CDR3 protein. The sample lists approximately 400,000 distinct CDR3 sequences; just under 15% were seen once. The sequenced sample consisted of blood. The receptors here all came from a woman aged 25 to 39 with Graves' hyperthyroidism.

V usage is TRBV14 and J usage is TRBJ1-4; D possibly corresponds to TRBD1 (6 bases). Trimming removed 5 bases at V and 4 bases at J, with 14 bases between. CDR3 length equals 15 residues. Germline-derived CDR1 and CDR2 are SGHDN and FVKESK. The CDR3 region is CASSVLTGLNEKLFF. The CDR3 DNA follows: TGTGCCAGCAGCGTACTGACAGGACTTAATGAAAAACTGTTTTTT.

This clonotype came up many times. This chain links TRBV11-2 with TRBJ2-1; perhaps TRBD2 as D (5 bases). Trimming left V 4 bases short and J 3 bases short, with 13 bases between. CDR3 length equals 15 residues. Germline V gene lookup returns CDR1 SGHAT and CDR2 FQNNGV. CDR3 bases: TGTGCCAGCAGCTCCCAGGACTTGCACTACAATGAGCAGTTCTTC. It specifies CASSSQDLHYNEQFF.

This rearrangement joins TRBV6-4 to TRBJ1-1, with 11 bases matching TRBD1. The CDR3 is 17 residues long. With V trimmed by 5 bases and J by 2 bases, 10 bases remained unmatched. Per germline, CDR1 MRHNA and CDR2 SNTAGT. The CDR3 bases are TGTGCCAGCAGTCTCCCAGGACAGGGGGCAGGAAACACTGAAGCTTTCTTT. This codes for CASSLPGQGAGNTEAFF.

J is TRBJ2-7 and V is TRBV7-2; D unclear. Trimming cost V 2 bases and J 0 bases, with 11 bases left between them. Germline V gene sequence: CDR1 SGHTA, CDR2 FQGNSA. The CDR3 loop spans 15 amino acids. The DNA for the CDR3 is TGTGCCAGCAGCTTAAGGCCCGAAAGCTCCTACGAGCAGTACTTC. Its protein is CASSLRPESSYEQYF.

This clonotype was detected ten times or more. This sequence joins TRBV11-3 and TRBJ2-3; D is ambiguous. This CDR3 has 14 amino acids. Germline V gene data show CDR1 as SGHNT and CDR2 as YENEEA. V gave up 0 bases and J gave up 1 base, with 5 bases separating them. Here the CDR3 DNA reads TGTGCCAGCAGCTTAGACCAGCGCACAGATACGCAGTATTTT. Protein product: CASSLDQRTDTQYF.

This clonotype appeared many times. The chain couples TRBV3-1 to TRBJ2-2, with a possible D match to TRBD2 (6 bases). Germline V gene lookup returns CDR1 LGHDT and CDR2 YNNKEL (reference sequence). The CDR3 loop spans 17 amino acids. V dropped 4 bases and J dropped 6 bases, with 21 bases sitting between them. The CDR3 sequence: CASSRYDTGEVAGELFF. The CDR3 DNA reads as TGTGCCAGCAGCCGATACGATACGGGAGAAGTTGCCGGGGAGCTGTTTTTT. The full variable domain, rest sourced from reference TRBV3-1 and TRBJ2-2, is DTAVSQTPKYLVTQMGNDKSIKCEQNLGHDTMYWYKQDSKKFLKIMFSYNNKELIINETVPNRFSPKSPDKAHLNLHINSLELGDSAVYFCASSRYDTGEVAGELFFGEGSRLTVL.

The chain uses TRBV9 and TRBJ1-1, with a possible D match to TRBD1 (5 bases). Trimming left V 0 bases short and J 5 bases short, with 14 bases between. This CDR3 has 15 amino acids. Germline V CDR1 and CDR2: SGDLS, YYNGEE. CDR3 in DNA: TGTGCCAGCAGCGTAGATCCCAGGGTGGTGACTGAAGCTTTCTTT. Its translation: CASSVDPRVVTEAFF.

CDR3 amino acids: CASSAPGQGHEQYF. Written as DNA, the CDR3 is TGTGCCAGTAGTGCTCCGGGACAGGGGCACGAGCAGTACTTC. The V and J genes are TRBV19 and TRBJ2-7, with 10 bases aligning to TRBD1. The CDR3 runs to 14 residues. Germline CDR1 is LNHDA and CDR2 is SQIVND (reference sequence). The J segment lost 5 bases and the V segment lost 5 bases, leaving 6 bases of the junction unmatched.

With regard to this clonotype: One end of the junction fails to match germline, which may point to a read error. The chain employs TRBV19 and TRBJ1-5; TRBD1 agrees at 7 bases. The CDR3 has 15 residues. In germline, CDR1 is LNHDA, CDR2 SQIVND (reference sequence). The CDR3 region is CASSISTGTIQPLHF. The CDR3, as DNA: TGTGCCAGTAGTATCTCGACAGGGACGATTCAGCCCCTGCATTTT.

This clonotype appeared a few times. V usage is TRBV19 and J usage is TRBJ1-1; D unresolved. This CDR3 contains 13 residues. V lost 3 bases, J lost 4 bases, and 9 bases lay in between. Germline CDR1 is LNHDA and CDR2 is SQIVND (reference sequence). The CDR3 DNA sequence: TGTGCCAGTAGTATTCGAGGGTTCACTGAAGCTTTCTTT. It yields the protein CASSIRGFTEAFF.

A word on this clonotype: A read error may account for a junction end that differs from germline. The rearrangement links TRBV28 to TRBJ1-5; 8 nucleotides match TRBD1. Germline V gene data show CDR1 as MDHEN and CDR2 as SYDVKM. The CDR3 spans 14 residues. This CDR3 reads CASSSDRAVQSQHF. For the CDR3, the DNA is TGTGCCAGCAGCTCGGACAGGGCTGTTCAGTCCCAGCATTTT. Looking up the rest from reference TRBV28 and TRBJ1-5 gives the full variable domain: DVKVTQSSRYLVKRTGEKVFLECVQDMDHENMFWYRQDPGLGLRLIYFSYDVKMKEKGDIPEGYSVSREKKERFSLILESASTNQTSMYLCASSSDRAVQSQHFGDGTRLSIL.

This clonotype was counted a few times. The chain couples TRBV20-1 to TRBJ2-5, with TRBD1 matching over 7 bases. The CDR3 is 15 residues long. Germline CDR1 reads DFQATT; CDR2 reads SNEGSKA (reference sequence). Germline trimming cut 3 bases from V and 4 bases from J; bases unmatched to any gene: 11. The CDR3 region has the DNA TGCAGTGCTAGTGGGACAGAGTTCTTCGCAGAGACCCAGTACTTC. It encodes CSASGTEFFAETQYF.

In this sample, this clonotype turned up many times. The chain recombines TRBV12-3 or TRBV12-4 with TRBJ2-5; the match to TRBD2 covers 14 bases. V lost 5 bases to trimming and J lost 4 bases; unmatched junction nucleotides: 12. The CDR3 sequence is 18 residues long. CDR3 in DNA: TGTGCCAGCAGTGTGTATCTGGGACTAGCGGGAGTATTAGAGACCCAGTACTTC. It yields the protein CASSVYLGLAGVLETQYF.

This clonotype was seen repeatedly, ten times or more. This chain connects TRBV18 to TRBJ2-2; unclear D gene. V lost 2 bases and J 6 bases, leaving 4 bases between the germline ends. Germline V lookup: CDR1 KGHSH, CDR2 LQKENI. The CDR3 extends over 12 amino acids. CDR3 coding DNA: TGTGCCAGCTCACCATTGGCCGGGGAGCTGTTTTTT. Translation: CASSPLAGELFF. The full variable domain, rest sourced from reference TRBV18 and TRBJ2-2, is NAGVMQNPRHLVRRRGQEARLRCSPMKGHSHVYWYRQLPEEGLKFMVYLQKENIIDESGMPKERFSAEFPKEGPSILRIQQVVRGDSAAYFCASSPLAGELFFGEGSRLTVL.

This chain joins TRBV4-2 and TRBJ2-3; 8 nucleotides line up with TRBD1. The CDR3 runs to 16 residues. After removal of 1 base from V and 6 bases from J, the junction contained 9 bases not matched to a gene. CDR1 is LGHNA, CDR2 YNFKEQ, per germline. CDR3 bases: TGTGCCAGCAGCCAAGTTGGACAGGGAACCCGTGATACGCAGTATTTT. This gives the protein CASSQVGQGTRDTQYF.

This clonotype came up a few times. The V gene is TRBV6-1, the J gene TRBJ2-3; 9 bases map to TRBD2. CDR3 size: 18 residues. Per the germline V gene, CDR1 is MNHNS and CDR2 is SASEGT. The V and J ends lost 4 bases and 0 bases, in that order; junction bases with no gene match: 11. This CDR3 is CASSGVVRTSASTDTQYF. Here the CDR3 DNA reads TGTGCCAGCAGTGGTGTGGTCAGGACTAGCGCTAGCACAGATACGCAGTATTTT.

V usage is TRBV11-2 and J usage is TRBJ1-5, with D maybe TRBD1 (5 bases). Per the germline V gene, CDR1 is SGHAT and CDR2 is FQNNGV. The V gene lost 8 bases and the J gene lost 5 bases, with 16 bases spanning the gap. This CDR3 region has 14 residues. The CDR3 DNA follows: TGTGCCAGCTGGTCAGGGAGTACGGATCAGCCCCAGCATTTT. As protein: CASWSGSTDQPQHF.

This chain uses TRBV20-1 with TRBJ2-1; 10 bases agree with TRBD2. V lost 3 bases to trimming and J lost 4 bases; unmatched junction nucleotides: 6. In germline, CDR1 is DFQATT, CDR2 SNEGSKA (reference sequence). The CDR3 length is 15 residues. As DNA, the CDR3 is TGCAGTGCTAGCCAGACTAGCGGGTTTTACAATGAGCAGTTCTTC. Translation gives CSASQTSGFYNEQFF.

This clonotype has a count of ten or more. This chain joins TRBV24-1 and TRBJ2-1; D might be TRBD2 (6 bases). This CDR3 is 11 amino acids long. Germline V CDR1 and CDR2: KGHDR, SFDVKD. The V and J ends lost 4 bases and 9 bases respectively, with 6 bases between them. CDR3 amino acids: CATSDGGEQFF. The CDR3 coding sequence is TGTGCCACCAGTGACGGGGGTGAGCAGTTCTTC.

This clonotype has just a few counts. V is TRBV30 and J is TRBJ2-3; D call uncertain. Germline V gene data show CDR1 as GTSNPN and CDR2 as SVGIG (reference sequence). The V end lost 2 bases, the J end lost 2 bases, and 5 bases lay between the germline ends. The CDR3 consists of 12 residues. The CDR3 DNA follows: TGTGCCTGGAGTCCCCACACAGATACGCAGTATTTT. This gives the protein CAWSPHTDTQYF.